The TCR beta chain described here comes from a study of T-cell reconstitution after alpha-beta-depleted transplantation in children. TCRbeta library preparation incorporated unique molecular identifiers. Each CDR3 protein is one row after TCRdb ran MiXCR on the PCR reads. The repertoire holds around 370,000 distinct CDR3 sequences, with 10% as singletons. This clonotype was counted between two and nine times. This CDR3 is 13 amino acids long. CDR1 and CDR2 (germline): SGDLS, YYNGEE. The germline V and J ends were trimmed by 0 bases and 5 bases, with 7 bases remaining between them. The receptor comes from a human donor who donated a stem cell graft to a child with acute lymphoblastic leukemia. The source material was PBMCs from the stem cell graft donor, sampled from the stem cell graft. This chain joins TRBV9 and TRBJ2-3; D call uncertain. The CDR3 region is CASSVVWVDTQYF. CDR3 nucleotides: TGTGCCAGCAGCGTAGTTTGGGTAGATACGCAGTATTTT.